The T cell receptor (beta chain) under discussion was sequenced for a study of T cells in Graves' hyperthyroidism and ophthalmopathy. General study findings and limits: The model's output predicted ophthalmopathy at a median of roughly 6.9 months prior to onset. Ophthalmopathy was told apart from stable hyperthyroidism by a 13 V-J model. Most thyroid clonotypes expanded above 0.001 appeared in blood too.

RNA transcripts gave rise to amplified TCR beta CDR3 regions. The TCR CDR3 was amplified in a first-round RT-PCR using the HTBI primer set. MiXCR was run by TCRdb on the multiplex PCR reads, yielding one entry per CDR3 protein. The sample yields more than 550,000 distinct CDR3 sequences, about 45% seen once. About this clonotype itself: Its target is unknown.

Germline values: CDR1 SNHLY, CDR2 FYNNEI. The CDR3 has 15 residues. The chain recombines TRBV2 with TRBJ1-2; 9 nucleotides match TRBD1. The material sequenced was peripheral blood or thyroid tissue (not recorded which). The TCR sequence derives from an adult man with Graves' disease, either hyperthyroidism or ophthalmopathy (not recorded which). The CDR3 DNA reads TGTGCTACTCCAGAGGCTCAGGACAGGGGATCTGGCTACACCTTC. This translates into CATPEAQDRGSGYTF.